Detailed here is one TCR beta chain. Clones were read by immunoSEQ multiplex PCR, and TCRdb kept only the in-frame ones, dropping some. The sample lists 70,000 or so clones; roughly 90% were seen once. The CDR3 sequence is 15 residues long. Germline V CDR1 and CDR2: SGHTS, YDEGEE. V lost 0 bases and J 4 bases, leaving 12 bases between the germline ends. This sample was taken from a study of T cell clones after liver transplantation. Background on the study: Without induction therapy, subjects received standard immunosuppression until 12-24 months post-transplant.

This sequence was found in a human donor who received a liver transplant. Specimen: CD4+ T cells from blood, collected before liver transplant. This rearrangement joins TRBV5-8 to TRBJ2-3; D is undetermined. The CDR3 sequence is CASSLGAPGSDTQYF. CDR3 bases: TGTGCCAGCAGCTTGGGGGCCCCTGGATCAGATACGCAGTATTTT.